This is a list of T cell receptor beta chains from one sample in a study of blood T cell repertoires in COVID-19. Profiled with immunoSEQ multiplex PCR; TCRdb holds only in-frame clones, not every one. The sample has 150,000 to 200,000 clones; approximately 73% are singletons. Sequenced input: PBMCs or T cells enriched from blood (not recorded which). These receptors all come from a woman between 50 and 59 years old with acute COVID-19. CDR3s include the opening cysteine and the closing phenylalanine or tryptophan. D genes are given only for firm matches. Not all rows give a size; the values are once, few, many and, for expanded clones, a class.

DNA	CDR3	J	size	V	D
TGTGCCAGTAAGAGGTACGGAACCGGGGAGCTGTTTTTT	CASKRYGTGELFF	TRBJ2-2	many	TRBV19	-
TGTGCCAGCAGCGAGGGCCCCGGGGGGGGCCAACCCTCTGGGGCCAACGTCCTGACTTTC	CASSEGPGGGQPSGANVLTF	TRBJ2-6	-	TRBV21-1	-
TGTGCCAGCAGTATTGGGGCATCAGGGGGTGGGGAAAAACTGTTTTTT	CASSIGASGGGEKLFF	TRBJ1-4	-	TRBV27	TRBD1
TGTGCCAGCAGCGCCCGCCCCCCCCAGTCAAATTCTGAAGCTTTCTTT	CASSARPPQSNSEAFF	TRBJ1-1	-	TRBV7-2	-
TGTGCCAGCAGCTTTTCCCTCGGTAGCGGGCAGCAGTTCTTC	CASSFSLGSGQQFF	TRBJ2-1	-	TRBV7-9	TRBD2
TGTGCCAGCAGCTTAGGGGGGCATGGCTACACCTTC	CASSLGGHGYTF	TRBJ1-2	-	TRBV7-9	-
TGTGCCAGTAGTACCCAACAGGGGGCGCAGGAGACCCAGTACTTC	CASSTQQGAQETQYF	TRBJ2-5	once	TRBV19	TRBD1
TGTGCCAGTATGCAAGCGGGACCCCTAACCGGGGAGCTGTTTTTT	CASMQAGPLTGELFF	TRBJ2-2	few	TRBV19	TRBD2
TGTGCCAGCACCCCGGTGGAGGGCAGGAACACTGAAGCTTTCTTT	CASTPVEGRNTEAFF	TRBJ1-1	-	TRBV2	-
TGTGCCAGCAGCTTAGGTCCCGCCCGGGTTTATGAAGCTTTCTTT	CASSLGPARVYEAFF	TRBJ1-1	-	TRBV11-2	-
TGTGCCAGCAGCTTAGACACAGGGGGTCGTGGTGAAGCTTTCTTT	CASSLDTGGRGEAFF	TRBJ1-1	once	TRBV7-2	TRBD1
TGCGCCAGCAGCTTTGGCTCAGGGGTAGCTGAAGCTTTCTTT	CASSFGSGVAEAFF	TRBJ1-1	-	TRBV5-1	-
TGTGCCAGCAGCCCCGAACTCAGCAATCAGCCCCAGCATTTT	CASSPELSNQPQHF	TRBJ1-5	-	TRBV7-9	-
TGTGCCAGCAGCCCCCGGACAGGGGCACACTCTGGGGCCAACGTCCTGACTTTC	CASSPRTGAHSGANVLTF	TRBJ2-6	-	TRBV7-2	TRBD1
TGTGCCAGCAGACCGACAGGGCGGCAGGGTCAGCCCCAGCATTTT	CASRPTGRQGQPQHF	TRBJ1-5	-	TRBV28	TRBD1
TGTGCCAGCAGCTCCCGGACTAGCGGGGGATACAATGAGCAGTTCTTC	CASSSRTSGGYNEQFF	TRBJ2-1	-	TRBV7-2	TRBD2
TGCGCCAGCAGCCATCCGGGACATATACAAGAGACCCAGTACTTC	CASSHPGHIQETQYF	TRBJ2-5	few	TRBV5-1	-
TGTGCCAGCAGTTACTCGAGGGCAGCCACCGGGGAGCTGTTTTTT	CASSYSRAATGELFF	TRBJ2-2	-	TRBV6-5	-
TGTGCCAGCAGCACTTGGACAGACTTCTCTGGAAACACCATATATTTT	CASSTWTDFSGNTIYF	TRBJ1-3	-	TRBV7-2	-
TGTGCCGCCCCTTCCGGGACAGCTCCCAATTCACCCCTCCACTTT	CAAPSGTAPNSPLHF	TRBJ1-6	once	TRBV2	TRBD1
TGTGCCAGCAGTTTAACAGACATGAACACTGAAGCTTTCTTT	CASSLTDMNTEAFF	TRBJ1-1	-	TRBV6-5	-
TGTGCCAGCAGCTCGGGAGGCGACTATGGCTACACCTTC	CASSSGGDYGYTF	TRBJ1-2	few	TRBV5-4	-
TGCGCCAGCAGCTTGGCACTAGCGGGGGCTAATGAGCAGTTCTTC	CASSLALAGANEQFF	TRBJ2-1	-	TRBV5-1	TRBD2
TGTGCCAGCGTCCAGGGGCCAGGGGGCAATCAGCCCCAGCATTTT	CASVQGPGGNQPQHF	TRBJ1-5	-	TRBV2	-
TGTGCCAGCAGCTCGGTAGACCAGAGCGATGAGCAGTTCTTC	CASSSVDQSDEQFF	TRBJ2-1	few	TRBV9	-
TGTGCCAGCAGACTCGGACAAGCGAACACCGGGGAGCTGTTTTTT	CASRLGQANTGELFF	TRBJ2-2	-	TRBV7-3	-
TGTGCCAGCAGCGTAGAAGGCAGGGAGGGAGGCTACACCTTC	CASSVEGREGGYTF	TRBJ1-2	few	TRBV9	-
TGTGCCAGCAGGACAGGGACGTCTAACTATGGCTACACCTTC	CASRTGTSNYGYTF	TRBJ1-2	-	TRBV2	TRBD1